This T cell receptor (beta chain) was profiled in a study of blood T cell repertoires in COVID-19. Trimming stripped 2 bases from V and 0 bases from J, with 5 bases between. This CDR3 comprises 15 residues. Per the germline V gene, CDR1 is MNHNS and CDR2 is SASEGT. Data came from immunoSEQ multiplex PCR; TCRdb stores just in-frame clones and leaves some out. The repertoire consists of a few hundred thousand clones, with about nine tenths occurring once and the leading ten covering about 10%. The sample holds a few counts of this clone. The V gene is TRBV6-1, the J gene TRBJ2-6, with D uncertain. The specimen was PBMCs or T cells enriched from blood (not recorded which). The TCR comes from a woman aged 18-29 years who had recovered from COVID-19. As DNA, the CDR3 is TGTGCCAGCAGTGAACGGTTCTCTGGGGCCAACGTCCTGACTTTC. Amino acid sequence: CASSERFSGANVLTF.